This T cell receptor (beta chain) was observed in a study of CXCR3-negative and CXCR3-positive naive CD8 T cells (dated by TCRdb to 2018 to 2020). A note on the overall study: About 135 million TRB reads were obtained in total, roughly 1.5 +/- 0.3 million reads per library. TRBV-TRBJ cluster analysis included naive subsets from 5 donors and memory cells from 3 donors. Diversity and physicochemical repertoire analyses were performed on 11 donors pooled from two independent experiments.

The sample was run on a NextSeq 550. The Human TCR Profiling Kit (MiLaboratory) was used to make UMI-labeled 5' RACE TRB cDNA libraries. cDNA synthesis used the entire amount of extracted RNA, and PCR amplification then used the entire amount of cDNA produced. Libraries were prepared in parallel using an identical number of PCR cycles. On the study's bioinformatics: About 54,000 +/- 9,700 unique UMI-labeled TRB cDNA molecules per library were extracted with MIGEC and MiXCR, with at least two reads per UMI required. An average of about 40,000 +/- 10,000 functional in-frame TRB CDR3 nucleotide clonotypes without stop codons was found per library. Diversity metrics, including normalized Shannon-Wiener and Chao1, were computed in VDJtools after downsampling to 5000 UMI-labeled TRB molecules per sample. Clonotype-size-weighted physicochemical properties of the central five CDR3 residues (interaction energy, strength, volume and Kidera factor 4) were computed in VDJtools. TCRdb reprocessed the reads and lists each CDR3 protein sequence as a single entry, with no DNA. These V and J calls derive from TCRdb rather than the authors' analysis. The record for this sample contains approximately 49,000 distinct CDR3 sequences. The top ten hold over 14% of the sample.

As concerns this clonotype: The target of this receptor is not known.

On the study overall, not on this receptor specifically: Similar TRBV-TRBJ usage was shown by naive CXCR3-negative and CXCR3-positive cells from the same donor, whereas distinct patterns were shown by memory cells. Comparably high repertoire diversity was found in both naive subsets, whereas much lower repertoire diversity was found in memory CD8+ T cells. Surface CD5, linked to self-reactivity in mice, was comparable between naive subsets; TCR interaction strength was therefore also inferred from TRB CDR3 physicochemical properties. CXCR3 expression partially decreased after cryopreservation, so most assays used freshly isolated PBMCs.

Measured from the cysteine to the phenylalanine, the CDR3 is 13 residues long. The DNA sequence is not available. Via the germline V gene, CDR1 is SQVTM and CDR2 ANQGSEA. For each CD8+ T cell subset, flow sorting was done in triplicate, and 300,000 to 350,000 cells per subset went directly into RLT lysis buffer. Standard density gradient centrifugation was used to isolate peripheral blood mononuclear cells from buffy coats. An RNeasy Mini Kit was used to extract total RNA from the sorted cells. The TCR originated in a human donor in good health. Some clones in this sample may be carry-over from other donors' samples. Sequencing was performed on memory CD8+ T cells from blood. Read against the paper, the sample's cell subset or site label means: conventional CD8+ memory T cells (TMEM), sorted as controls. The V gene is TRBV29-1 and the J gene is TRBJ2-7. The CDR3: CSVDTAYSYEQYF.